This T cell receptor beta chain originates from a study of technical replicates of blood from several donors. Trimming removed 4 bases from V and 4 bases from J, with 14 bases in between. This CDR3 has 14 amino acids. In germline, CDR1 is SGHRS, CDR2 YFSETQ. Profiled with immunoSEQ multiplex PCR; TCRdb holds only in-frame clones, not every one. The sample has roughly 14,000 clones; about four fifths are singletons. The chain links TRBV5-1 to TRBJ1-1, with D tentatively TRBD1 (6 bases). Sequenced: PBMCs. This receptor was taken from a human donor in good health. The CDR3 DNA follows: TGCGCCAGCAGCCCCGAACAGGGTCGCACTGAAGCTTTCTTT. Translated, it gives CASSPEQGRTEAFF.